These 6 T cell receptor beta chains share one sample of origin, sequenced in a study of cytomegalovirus exposure and HLA in healthy donors. The PCR contained 60 Vbeta and 13 Jbeta primers. Using immunoSEQ multiplex PCR, the repertoire was profiled, and TCRdb retains in-frame clones only, with some absent. The table records 65,000 to 80,000 clones, nearly 80% of them present only once. Sequencing was done on a sample of PBMCs. These TCRs come from a woman aged 35 to 49 in good health and CMV-seropositive.

This clone has a handful of counts. The CDR3 DNA sequence: TGTGCCTGGAGCCCCGTCCGGGCGGGGGAGCCCCAGCATTTT. The encoded protein is CAWSPVRAGEPQHF. The chain uses TRBV30 and TRBJ1-5, with a weak D call TRBD1 (5 bases). CDR3 length: 14 residues. Germline assignment: CDR1 GTSNPN and CDR2 SVGIG (reference sequence). Trimming removed 3 bases at V and 8 bases at J, with 17 bases between.

The chain joins TRBV5-6 to TRBJ2-5, with TRBD1 identical over 8 bases. This CDR3 is built from 15 residues. Per the germline V gene, CDR1 is SGHDT and CDR2 is YYEEEE. The ends lost 3 bases at V and 2 bases at J; junction bases unmatched: 6. CDR3 nucleotide sequence: TGTGCCAGCAGCTCAGGACAGGGAGAACAAGAGACCCAGTACTTC. Translation: CASSSGQGEQETQYF.

This clone was counted between two and nine times. This CDR3 is CASSSTGGTEAFF. CDR3 nucleotides: TGTGCCAGCAGCTCGACAGGGGGCACTGAAGCTTTCTTT. V is TRBV6-6 and J is TRBJ1-1; 9 positions agree with TRBD1. Germline lookup yields CDR1 MNHNY and CDR2 SVGAGI (reference sequence). The CDR3 covers 13 residues. The V segment lost 6 bases and the J segment 4 bases; nucleotides outside the gene matches: 3.

J is TRBJ2-2 and V is TRBV13; 12 bases match TRBD2. The germline gives CDR1 PRHDT, CDR2 FYEKMQ (reference sequence). J lost 4 bases, V lost 6 bases, and 12 bases had no gene match. This CDR3 comprises 18 residues. DNA for the CDR3: TGTGCCAGCAGGCCCACCCCGCTAGCGGGGGGGCGCACCGGGGAGCTGTTTTTT. Its translation is CASRPTPLAGGRTGELFF. The variable domain in full, completed from reference TRBV13 and TRBJ2-2, reads AAGVIQSPRHLIKEKRETATLKCYPIPRHDTVYWYQQGPGQDPQFLISFYEKMQSDKGSIPDRFSAQQFSDYHSELNMSSLELGDSALYFCASRPTPLAGGRTGELFFGEGSRLTVL.

The rearrangement joins TRBV7-2 to TRBJ1-1, with D possibly matching TRBD1 (5 bases). Germline CDR1 and CDR2: SGHTA and FQGNSA. CDR3 length: 14 residues. Trimming cost V 0 bases and J 3 bases, with 8 bases left between them. The CDR3 is CASSLARGDTEAFF. The CDR3 nucleotides read TGTGCCAGCAGCTTAGCCCGGGGGGACACTGAAGCTTTCTTT.

The V call is TRBV6-1, the J call TRBJ1-1; TRBD1 aligns across 7 bases. This CDR3 is built from 13 residues. V gave up 5 bases and J gave up 7 bases; unmatched junction bases: 7. The germline V gene encodes CDR1 MNHNS and CDR2 SASEGT. The CDR3 loop reads CASSWGTDNEAFF. The CDR3 DNA is TGTGCCAGCAGTTGGGGGACAGATAATGAAGCTTTCTTT.